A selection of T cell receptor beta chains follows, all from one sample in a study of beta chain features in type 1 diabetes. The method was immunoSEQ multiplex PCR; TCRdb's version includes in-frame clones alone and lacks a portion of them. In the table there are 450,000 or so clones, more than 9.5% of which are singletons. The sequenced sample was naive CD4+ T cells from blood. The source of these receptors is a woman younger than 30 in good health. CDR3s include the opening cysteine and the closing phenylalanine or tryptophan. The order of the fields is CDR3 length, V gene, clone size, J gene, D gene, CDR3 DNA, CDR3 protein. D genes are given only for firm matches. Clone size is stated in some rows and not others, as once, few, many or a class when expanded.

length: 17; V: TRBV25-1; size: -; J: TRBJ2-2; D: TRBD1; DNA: TGTGCCAGCAGTGACCCCTACAGGGGTTTGAACACCGGGGAGCTGTTTTTT; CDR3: CASSDPYRGLNTGELFF
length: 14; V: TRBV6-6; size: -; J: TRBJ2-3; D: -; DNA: TGTGCCAGCAGTAAGGGACTTGCCACAGATACGCAGTATTTT; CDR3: CASSKGLATDTQYF
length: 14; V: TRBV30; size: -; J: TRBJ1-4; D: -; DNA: TGTGCCTGGAGTAAGGGGAGGGCTAATGAAAAACTGTTTTTT; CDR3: CAWSKGRANEKLFF
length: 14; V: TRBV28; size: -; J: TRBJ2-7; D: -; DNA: TGTGCCAGCAGTTGGGACCCACTCCAGGTCGAGCAGTACTTC; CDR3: CASSWDPLQVEQYF
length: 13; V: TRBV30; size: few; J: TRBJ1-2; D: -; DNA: TGTGCCTGGAGTGGAGGGACGGGGAGTGGCTACACCTTC; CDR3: CAWSGGTGSGYTF
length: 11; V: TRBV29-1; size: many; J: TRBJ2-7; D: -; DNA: TGCAGCGTTGTGGGCGTAGGCGAGCAGTACTTC; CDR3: CSVVGVGEQYF
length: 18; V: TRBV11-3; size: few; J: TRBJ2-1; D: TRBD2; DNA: TGTGCCAGCAGCGTAAGACTCCTAGCGGGAGGAAGCTACAATGAGCAGTTCTTC; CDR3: CASSVRLLAGGSYNEQFF
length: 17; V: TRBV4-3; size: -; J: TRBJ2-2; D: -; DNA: TGCGCCAGCAGCCAAGAGGGCCTCGAATTGGTCGCCGGGGAGCTGTTTTTT; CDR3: CASSQEGLELVAGELFF
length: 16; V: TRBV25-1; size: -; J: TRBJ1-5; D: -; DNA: TGTGCCAGCAGTGATTCCGCGGGGAGGGACAATCAGCCCCAGCATTTT; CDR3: CASSDSAGRDNQPQHF
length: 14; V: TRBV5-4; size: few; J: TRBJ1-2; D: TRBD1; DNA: TGTGCCAGCAGATCAAGGGGGCGTCACTATGGCTACACCTTC; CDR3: CASRSRGRHYGYTF
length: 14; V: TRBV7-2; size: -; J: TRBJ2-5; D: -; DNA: TGTGCCAGCAGCTTAGGGGGTTCCCAAGAGACCCAGTACTTC; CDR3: CASSLGGSQETQYF
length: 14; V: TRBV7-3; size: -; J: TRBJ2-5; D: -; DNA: TGTGCCAGCAGCTCTGGACAGCTCCAAGAGACCCAGTACTTC; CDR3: CASSSGQLQETQYF
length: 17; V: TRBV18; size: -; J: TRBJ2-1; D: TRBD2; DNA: TGTGCCAGCTCACACACTAGCGGACCGAGCTCCTACAATGAGCAGTTCTTC; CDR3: CASSHTSGPSSYNEQFF
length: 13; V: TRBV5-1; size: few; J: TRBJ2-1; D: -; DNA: TGCGCCAGCAGCGCAACGATGGGCAATGAGCAGTTCTTC; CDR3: CASSATMGNEQFF
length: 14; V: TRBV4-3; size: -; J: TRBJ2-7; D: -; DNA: TGCGCCAGCAGCCAAGACTTAACAGACTACGAGCAGTACTTC; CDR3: CASSQDLTDYEQYF
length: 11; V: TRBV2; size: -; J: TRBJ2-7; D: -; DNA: TGTGCCAGCACCCCCCTCTACGAGCAGTACTTC; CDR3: CASTPLYEQYF
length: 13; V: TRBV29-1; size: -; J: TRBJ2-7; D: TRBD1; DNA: TGCAGCGTTGGCCGGACAGGGAACTACGAGCAGTACTTC; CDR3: CSVGRTGNYEQYF
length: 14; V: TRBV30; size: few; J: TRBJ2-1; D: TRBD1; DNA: TGTGCCTTCACCAGGACAGGGAGCTATGGTGAGCAGTTCTTC; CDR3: CAFTRTGSYGEQFF
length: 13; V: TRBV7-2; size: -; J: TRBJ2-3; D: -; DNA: TGTGCCAGCAGACCGACATTCGGTGCTACGCAGTATTTT; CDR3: CASRPTFGATQYF
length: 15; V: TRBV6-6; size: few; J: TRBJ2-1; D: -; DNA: TGTGCCAGCCAACAGGTGGGGCGGAAGTACAATGAGCAGTTCTTC; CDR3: CASQQVGRKYNEQFF
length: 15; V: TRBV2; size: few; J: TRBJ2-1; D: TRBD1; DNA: TGTGCCACCTACCCAGGGGGCGCAGTCTACAATGAGCAGTTCTTC; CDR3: CATYPGGAVYNEQFF
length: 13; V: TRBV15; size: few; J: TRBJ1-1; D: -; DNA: TGTGCCACCAGCAGAGGAGCAGTCGTTGAAGCTTTCTTT; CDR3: CATSRGAVVEAFF
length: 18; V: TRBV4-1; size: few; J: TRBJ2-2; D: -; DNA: TGCGCCAGCAGCCAAGATTTTAAGAGCTCTGCGAACACCGGGGAGCTGTTTTTT; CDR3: CASSQDFKSSANTGELFF
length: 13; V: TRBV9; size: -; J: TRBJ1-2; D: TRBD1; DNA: TGTGCCAGCAACAGGGACAGGGGAGATGGCTACACCTTC; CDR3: CASNRDRGDGYTF
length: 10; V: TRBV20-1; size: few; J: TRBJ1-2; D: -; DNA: TGCAGTGCTTTAAACTATGGCTACACCTTC; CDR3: CSALNYGYTF
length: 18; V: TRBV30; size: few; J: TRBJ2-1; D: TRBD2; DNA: TGTGCCTGGTGCCACACTAGGACTAGCGGGATTTCCTACAATGAGCAGTTCTTC; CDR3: CAWCHTRTSGISYNEQFF
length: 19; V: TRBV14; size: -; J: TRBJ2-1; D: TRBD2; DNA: TGTGCCAGCAGCCAATATCCTCTAGCGGCCCGAGGCTCCTACAATGAGCAGTTCTTC; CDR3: CASSQYPLAARGSYNEQFF
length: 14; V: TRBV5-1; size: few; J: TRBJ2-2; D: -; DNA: TGCGCCAGCAGCATCGGACAGAACACCGGGGAGCTGTTTTTT; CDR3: CASSIGQNTGELFF
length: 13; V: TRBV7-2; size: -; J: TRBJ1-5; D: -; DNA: TGTGCCAGCAGCCCCTCCCGTGCCCCTCCCCAGCATTTT; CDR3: CASSPSRAPPQHF
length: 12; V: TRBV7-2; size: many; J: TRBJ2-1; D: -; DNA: TGTGCCAGCAGCTCAAGGATGTATGAGCAGTTCTTC; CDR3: CASSSRMYEQFF
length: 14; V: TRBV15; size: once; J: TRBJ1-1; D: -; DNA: TGTGCCACCAGCAGAGATCCGGGGAACACTGAAGCTTTCTTT; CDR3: CATSRDPGNTEAFF
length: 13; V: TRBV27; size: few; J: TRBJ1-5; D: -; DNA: TGTGCCAGCAGTTTGGTGAGCAATCAGCCCCAGCATTTT; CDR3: CASSLVSNQPQHF
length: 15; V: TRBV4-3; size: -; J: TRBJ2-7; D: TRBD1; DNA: TGCGCCAGCAGCCAGGTATACAGGGGGTCCTACGAGCAGTACTTC; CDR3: CASSQVYRGSYEQYF
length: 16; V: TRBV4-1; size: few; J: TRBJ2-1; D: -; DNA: TGCGCCAGCAGCCGGGGAAGGGGGGCTAACTACAATGAGCAGTTCTTC; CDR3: CASSRGRGANYNEQFF
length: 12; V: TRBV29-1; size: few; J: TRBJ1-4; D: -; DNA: TGCAGCGTTAAAGGGGGTAATGAAAAACTGTTTTTT; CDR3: CSVKGGNEKLFF
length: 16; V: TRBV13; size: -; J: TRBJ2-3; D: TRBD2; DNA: TGTGCCAGCAGCTTCCGGACTAGCAGTTACGGGGATACGCAGTATTTT; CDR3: CASSFRTSSYGDTQYF
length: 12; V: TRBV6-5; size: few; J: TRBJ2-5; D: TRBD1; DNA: TGTGCCAGCCGGACAGGGTCAGAGACCCAGTACTTC; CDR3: CASRTGSETQYF
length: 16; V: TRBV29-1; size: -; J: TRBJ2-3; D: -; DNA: TGCAGCGTTGTGGGGGGTGTAATGATCGGGACAGATACGCAGTATTTT; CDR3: CSVVGGVMIGTDTQYF
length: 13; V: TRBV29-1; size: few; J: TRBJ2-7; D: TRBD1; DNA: TGCAGCGTTGCCCGGGACAGGGGCTACGAGCAGTACTTC; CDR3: CSVARDRGYEQYF
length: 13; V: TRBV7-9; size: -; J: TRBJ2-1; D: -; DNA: TGTGCCAGCAGCTCCCAATACGGGGCTGAGCAGTTCTTC; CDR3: CASSSQYGAEQFF